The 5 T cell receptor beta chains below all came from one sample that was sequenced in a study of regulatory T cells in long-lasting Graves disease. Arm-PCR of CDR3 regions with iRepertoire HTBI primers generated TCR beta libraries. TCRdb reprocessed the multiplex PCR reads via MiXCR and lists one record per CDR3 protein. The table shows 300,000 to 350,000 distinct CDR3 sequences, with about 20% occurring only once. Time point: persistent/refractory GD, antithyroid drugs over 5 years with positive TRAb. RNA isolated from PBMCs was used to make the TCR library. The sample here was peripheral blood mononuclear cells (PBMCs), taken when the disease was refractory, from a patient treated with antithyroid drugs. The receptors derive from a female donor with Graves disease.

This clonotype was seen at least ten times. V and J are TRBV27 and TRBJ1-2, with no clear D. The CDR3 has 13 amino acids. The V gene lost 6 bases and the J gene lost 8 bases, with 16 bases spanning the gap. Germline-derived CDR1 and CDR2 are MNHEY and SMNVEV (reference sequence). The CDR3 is CASSPHPRVGYTF. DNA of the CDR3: TGTGCCAGCAGCCCACACCCCCGAGTGGGCTACACCTTC.

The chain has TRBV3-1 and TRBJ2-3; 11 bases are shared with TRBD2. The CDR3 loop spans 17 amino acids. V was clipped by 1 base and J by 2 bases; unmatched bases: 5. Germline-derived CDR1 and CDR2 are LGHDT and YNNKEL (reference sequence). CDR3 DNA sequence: TGTGCCAGCAGCCAAGGGTTTAGCGGGAGGGCCACAGATACGCAGTATTTT. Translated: CASSQGFSGRATDTQYF.

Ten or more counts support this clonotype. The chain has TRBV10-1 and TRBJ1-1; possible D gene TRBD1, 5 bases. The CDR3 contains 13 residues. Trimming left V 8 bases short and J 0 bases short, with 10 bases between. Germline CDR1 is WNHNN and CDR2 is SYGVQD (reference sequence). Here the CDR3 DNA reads TGCGCCAGCCGCAGGGAAATGAACACTGAAGCTTTCTTT. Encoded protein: CASRREMNTEAFF.

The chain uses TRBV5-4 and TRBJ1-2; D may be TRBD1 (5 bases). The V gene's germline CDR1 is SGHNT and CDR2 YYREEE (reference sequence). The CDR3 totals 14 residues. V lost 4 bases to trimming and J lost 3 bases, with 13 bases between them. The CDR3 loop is CASSRNDRYYGYTF. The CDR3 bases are TGTGCCAGCAGCCGTAATGACAGATACTATGGCTACACCTTC.

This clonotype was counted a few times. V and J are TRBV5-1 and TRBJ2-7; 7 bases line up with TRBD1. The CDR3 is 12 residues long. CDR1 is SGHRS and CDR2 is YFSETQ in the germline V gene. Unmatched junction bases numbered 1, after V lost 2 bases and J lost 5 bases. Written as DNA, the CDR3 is TGCGCCAGCAGCTTTACAGGGGACGAGCAGTACTTC. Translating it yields CASSFTGDEQYF.